This T cell receptor (beta chain) was sequenced for a study of T cell changes during pregnancy in multiple sclerosis. This CDR3 has 17 residues. Germline CDR1 reads LNHNV; CDR2 reads YYDKDF (reference sequence). V shed 1 base, J shed 7 bases, and the junction held 12 bases outside the gene matches. Libraries were prepared by immunoSEQ multiplex PCR; TCRdb keeps only in-frame clonotypes and omits some of them. The sample carries around 49,000 clones, over 90% recorded once. This sequence was found in a female donor with multiple sclerosis, enrolled in a pregnancy study. The gene calls are TRBV15 and TRBJ2-7; the match to TRBD2 covers 11 bases. The material was CD8+ T cells from peripheral blood mononuclear cells, obtained in the first trimester of pregnancy. The CDR3 spells CATSRGTSGLRVGEQYF. As DNA, the CDR3 is TGTGCCACCAGCAGAGGGACTAGCGGGTTACGGGTGGGGGAGCAGTACTTC.